This T cell receptor (beta chain) was recovered during a study of T cells in Graves' hyperthyroidism and ophthalmopathy. For the study at large: Blood from the periphery was taken at initial diagnosis, before any treatment. Study outcomes and limitations: The blood repertoire included most of the expanded thyroid clonotypes above 0.001.

This CDR3 is built from 15 residues. Germline-derived CDR1 and CDR2 are SGHRS and YFSETQ. The junction had 3 bases not matched to a gene; V was cut back by 3 bases and J by 2 bases. Template material for amplifying TCR beta CDR3 regions consisted of RNA transcripts. HTBI primers were used for first-round RT-PCR of the TCR CDR3. TCRdb passed the multiplex PCR reads through MiXCR, listing each CDR3 protein once. Here the sample spans some 700,000 distinct CDR3 sequences, about 18% being singletons. This clonotype showed up just once. Its target is unknown. These patients, aged 18 to 65, had recently diagnosed hyperthyroidism lasting under 2 months. The authors obtained PBMCs from around 10 ml of fresh peripheral blood.

This chain uses TRBV5-1 with TRBJ1-1; 11 positions agree with TRBD1. Sequencing was done on a sample of blood. This receptor was obtained from a man aged 45 to 65 with Graves' hyperthyroidism. CDR3 bases: TGCGCCAGCAGCTGGGGGACAGGGGGTAACACTGAAGCTTTCTTT. Its translation is CASSWGTGGNTEAFF.